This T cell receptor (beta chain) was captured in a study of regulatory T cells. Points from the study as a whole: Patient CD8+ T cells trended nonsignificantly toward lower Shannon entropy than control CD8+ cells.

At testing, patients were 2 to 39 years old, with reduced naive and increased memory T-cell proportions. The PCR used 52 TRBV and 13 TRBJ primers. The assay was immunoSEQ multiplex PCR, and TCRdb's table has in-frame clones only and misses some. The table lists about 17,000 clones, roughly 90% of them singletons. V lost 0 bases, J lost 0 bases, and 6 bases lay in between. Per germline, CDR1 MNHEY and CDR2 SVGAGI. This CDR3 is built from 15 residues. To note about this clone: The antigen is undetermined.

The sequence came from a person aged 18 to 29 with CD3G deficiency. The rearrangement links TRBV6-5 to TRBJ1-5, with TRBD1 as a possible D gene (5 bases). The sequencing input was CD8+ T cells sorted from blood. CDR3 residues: CASSYSTGSNQPQHF. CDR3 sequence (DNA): TGTGCCAGCAGTTACTCTACAGGTAGCAATCAGCCCCAGCATTTT.